The sequence of this TCR beta chain was determined in a study of OX40 agonist ivuxolimab in advanced cancers. About the study: Therapy given before enrollment (anti-PD-1, anti-PD-L1 or anti-CTLA-4) was allowed, and 40% had some.

This CDR3 is 11 amino acids long. V was clipped by 3 bases and J by 5 bases, with 7 bases between them. Germline CDR1 DFQATT, CDR2 SNEGSKA (reference sequence). Clones were read by immunoSEQ multiplex PCR, and TCRdb kept only the in-frame ones, dropping some. The table has 150,000 to 180,000 clones, 85% to 95% seen once. The clonotype originates from an adult with an advanced solid tumor such as melanoma, head and neck, liver or kidney cancer. Sequenced material: CD4+ or CD8+ T cells sorted from blood, taken in a trial of the OX40 agonist ivuxolimab. The chain carries TRBV20-1 and TRBJ2-5; no clear D. The CDR3 nucleotides read TGCAGTGCTAGGCTGGGCGAGACCCAGTACTTC. Residues: CSARLGETQYF.